The rows below give T cell receptor beta chains drawn from one sample of a study of CD8 T cells in Susac syndrome. TCRdb itself ran the immunoSEQ multiplex PCR reads through MiXCR, one entry per CDR3 protein. Among about 150,000 distinct CDR3 sequences listed, 85% to 95% were seen once. Sequencing used CD4+ T cells from PBMCs. The receptors shown here come from a human donor with Susac syndrome. Each CDR3 is given with its conserved first and last residue. The D gene is left open where the match is weak.

V gene,J gene,CDR3 length,D gene,CDR3 protein
TRBV20-1,TRBJ1-6,16,TRBD1,CSAKVAGGVNNSPLHF
TRBV3-1,TRBJ2-5,15,.,CASSQDPGNQETQYF
TRBV5-4,TRBJ2-6,16,.,CASSLDGISGANVLTF
TRBV7-2,TRBJ1-5,15,.,CASSLLQTGNQPQHF
TRBV25-1,TRBJ1-2,13,TRBD1,CASSAVTGSGYTF
TRBV6-6,TRBJ2-5,11,.,CASSGQETQYF
TRBV20-1,TRBJ2-3,13,.,CSAIVSGTDTQYF
TRBV7-2,TRBJ1-1,14,.,CASSLDSGNTEAFF
TRBV11-2,TRBJ2-5,15,.,CASSSSPGPQETQYF
TRBV12-3/TRBV12-4,TRBJ2-2,11,.,CASNKNGELFF
TRBV13,TRBJ1-6,14,.,CASTMGQGNSPLHF
TRBV5-4,TRBJ1-1,12,.,CASCTHNTEAFF
TRBV18,TRBJ1-6,15,.,CASSPQGRDNSPLHF
TRBV29-1,TRBJ2-3,14,.,CSVGRGALTDTQYF
TRBV29-1,TRBJ2-7,12,.,CSCLRGGYEQYF
TRBV9,TRBJ1-5,13,.,CASSGMSGQPQHF
TRBV9,TRBJ2-1,15,.,CASSVGGSRTVEQFF
TRBV3-1,TRBJ1-4,13,.,CASSPPGSEKLFF
TRBV6-2/TRBV6-3,TRBJ2-7,19,.,CASSYYRSAPDTAIYEQYF
TRBV5-4,TRBJ2-3,14,.,CASSFPAGEDTQYF
TRBV7-2,TRBJ1-5,16,TRBD1,CASSKTGTGASRPQHF
TRBV6-5,TRBJ1-5,13,.,CASTPGGGQPQHF
TRBV9,TRBJ2-1,13,.,CASSVSRNNEQFF
TRBV11-2,TRBJ1-1,14,TRBD1,CASSLKQGSTEAFF
TRBV4-1,TRBJ2-3,15,.,CASSQDQGSTDTQYF
TRBV29-1,TRBJ1-2,11,.,CSVVGEDGYTF
TRBV29-1,TRBJ1-5,15,TRBD1,CSVETGVGPNQPQHF
TRBV29-1,TRBJ2-5,15,TRBD1,CSVEGWAGGAGTQYF
TRBV12-3/TRBV12-4,TRBJ1-4,13,.,CASSPKVGEKLFF
TRBV9,TRBJ2-7,14,TRBD1,CASSETGNGYEQYF
TRBV7-9,TRBJ1-1,16,.,CASSPKRSGLNTEAFF
TRBV14,TRBJ2-1,17,.,CASSRVASRGTSAEQFF
TRBV23-1,TRBJ1-5,13,TRBD1,CASGQGRDQPQHF
TRBV9,TRBJ1-2,13,.,CASSLTAGYGYTF
TRBV19,TRBJ2-3,16,.,CASSRGDWGGTDTQYF
TRBV5-1,TRBJ2-5,16,TRBD2,CASSKGLAGAQETQYF
TRBV27,TRBJ2-3,12,.,CASSPTTDTQYF
TRBV29-1,TRBJ1-2,15,.,CSVAQPAGLIHGYTF
TRBV25-1,TRBJ1-1,14,TRBD1,CASSGTGGPKEAFF
TRBV10-3,TRBJ2-3,14,.,CAISEGDSTDTQYF
TRBV7-9,TRBJ1-6,15,TRBD1,CASSPPTGYNSPLHF
TRBV18,TRBJ2-1,13,TRBD2,CASSPGLVEEQFF
TRBV24-1,TRBJ2-5,16,TRBD1,CATSDSTGGTEETQYF
TRBV6-1,TRBJ1-1,15,TRBD1,CASSETGFGNTEAFF
TRBV29-1,TRBJ1-1,11,.,CSVHPGLEAFF
TRBV7-2,TRBJ2-1,15,.,CASSLERGSYNEQFF
TRBV14,TRBJ1-1,13,.,CASSQPPTEEAFF
TRBV13,TRBJ1-2,14,.,CASSSRFAGYGYTF
TRBV20-1,TRBJ2-5,14,TRBD2,CSARSGGAVETQYF
TRBV29-1,TRBJ1-2,12,.,CSVVGGSNGYTF
TRBV5-6,TRBJ1-6,14,.,CASSLDGNHSPLHF
TRBV29-1,TRBJ2-1,13,.,CSVEALATHEQFF
TRBV20-1,TRBJ2-5,14,.,CSARLLVMEETQYF